The T cell receptor beta chain under discussion was sequenced for a study of blood T cells in healthy people across ages. Study-wide points: Observed TCR beta diversity showed a strong correlation with the percentage of naive T cells as measured by flow cytometry. Both higher diversity and more naive CD4+ cells marked long-lived donors when set against aged donors.

Germline CDR1 is ENHRY and CDR2 is SYGVKD. Between the trimmed V and J ends, which lost 6 bases and 3 bases, there was a span of 13 bases. The CDR3 has 14 residues. Primers used in a second PCR of about 6 to 11 cycles were a sample-barcoded 5' primer and a J-beta primer mix. Each sample provided no less than 2.5 million CDR3-containing paired-end reads. MiXCR, applied by TCRdb to the 5' RACE reads, yields one record per CDR3 protein. Of about 640,000 distinct CDR3 sequences in the sample, about 53% were seen once. This clonotype has just a few counts. Its antigen is not known. Each donor supplied 8 to 10 milliliters of peripheral blood.

This receptor was identified in a man in his fifties or sixties in good health. The sequenced sample consisted of blood. The chain couples TRBV10-3 to TRBJ2-3, with D uncertain. The CDR3: CAIRDSPGTDTQYF. CDR3 DNA sequence: TGTGCCATCAGGGATAGCCCTGGGACAGATACGCAGTATTTT.